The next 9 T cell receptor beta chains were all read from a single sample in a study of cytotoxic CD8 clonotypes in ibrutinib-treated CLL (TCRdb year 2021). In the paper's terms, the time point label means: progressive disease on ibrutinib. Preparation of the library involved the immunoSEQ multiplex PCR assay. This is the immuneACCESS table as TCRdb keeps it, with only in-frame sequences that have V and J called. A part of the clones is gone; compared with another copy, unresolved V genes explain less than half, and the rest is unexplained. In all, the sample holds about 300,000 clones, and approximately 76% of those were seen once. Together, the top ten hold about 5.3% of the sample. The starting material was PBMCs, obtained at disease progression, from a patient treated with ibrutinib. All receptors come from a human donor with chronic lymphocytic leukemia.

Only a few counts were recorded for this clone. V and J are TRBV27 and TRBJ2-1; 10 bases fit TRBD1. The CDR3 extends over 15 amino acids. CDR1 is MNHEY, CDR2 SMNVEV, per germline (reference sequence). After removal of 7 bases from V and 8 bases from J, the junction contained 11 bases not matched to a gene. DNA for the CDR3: TGTGCCAGCACCACGCCCGGGGACAGGGGCCATGAGCAGTTCTTC. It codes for CASTTPGDRGHEQFF.

CDR3 nucleotide sequence: TGTGCCAGCAGCGGGACAGGGAGGCATTTT. Translated: CASSGTGRHF. The V gene is TRBV28, the J gene TRBJ1-5; 9 bases align to TRBD1. Germline CDR1 is MDHEN and CDR2 is SYDVKM. Unmatched junction bases numbered 3, after V lost 6 bases and J lost 15 bases. CDR3 length: 10 amino acids.

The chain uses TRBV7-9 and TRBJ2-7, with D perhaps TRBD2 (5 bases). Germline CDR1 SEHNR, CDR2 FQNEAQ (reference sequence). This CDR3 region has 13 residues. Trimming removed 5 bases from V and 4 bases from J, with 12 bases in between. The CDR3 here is CASSRSGVYEQYF. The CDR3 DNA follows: TGTGCCAGCAGCCGGAGCGGAGTGTACGAGCAGTACTTC.

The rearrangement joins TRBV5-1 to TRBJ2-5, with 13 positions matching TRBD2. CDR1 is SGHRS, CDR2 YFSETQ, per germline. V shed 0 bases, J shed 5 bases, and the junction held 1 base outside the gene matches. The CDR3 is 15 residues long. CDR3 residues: CASSLELAGGETQYF. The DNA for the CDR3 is TGCGCCAGCAGCTTGGAACTAGCGGGGGGGGAGACCCAGTACTTC.

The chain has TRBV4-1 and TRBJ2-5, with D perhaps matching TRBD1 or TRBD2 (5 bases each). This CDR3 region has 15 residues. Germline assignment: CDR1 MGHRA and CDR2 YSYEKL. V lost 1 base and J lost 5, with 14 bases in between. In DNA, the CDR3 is TGCGCCAGCAGCCAAGTGGGACGCCAGTGGGAGACCCAGTACTTC. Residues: CASSQVGRQWETQYF.

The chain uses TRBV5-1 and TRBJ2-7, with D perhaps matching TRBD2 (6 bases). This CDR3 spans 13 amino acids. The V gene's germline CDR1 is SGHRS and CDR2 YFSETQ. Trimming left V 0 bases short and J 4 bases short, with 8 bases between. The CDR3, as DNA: TGCGCCAGCAGCTTGGGACTAGTGTACGAGCAGTACTTC. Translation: CASSLGLVYEQYF.

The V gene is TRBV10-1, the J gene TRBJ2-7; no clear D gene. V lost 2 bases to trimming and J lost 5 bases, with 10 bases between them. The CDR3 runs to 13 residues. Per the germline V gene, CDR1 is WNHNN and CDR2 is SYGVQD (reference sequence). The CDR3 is CASSEGFIDEQYF. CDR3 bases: TGCGCCAGCAGTGAGGGGTTTATCGACGAGCAGTACTTC.

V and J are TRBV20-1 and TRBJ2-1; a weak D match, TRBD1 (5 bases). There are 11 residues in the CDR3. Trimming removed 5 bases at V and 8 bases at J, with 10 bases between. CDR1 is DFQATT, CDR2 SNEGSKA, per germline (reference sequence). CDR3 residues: CSALDSHEQFF. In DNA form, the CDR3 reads TGCAGTGCTCTTGACAGCCATGAGCAGTTCTTC.

The CDR3 nucleotides are TGCGCCAGCAGCCCCAAGGGGCAGGAGATGAACACTGAAGCTTTCTTT. It codes for CASSPKGQEMNTEAFF. The chain combines TRBV4-1 with TRBJ1-1; a weak D match, TRBD1 (5 bases). Looked up from germline, CDR1 is MGHRA and CDR2 is YSYEKL. V was trimmed by 4 bases and J by 0 bases, leaving 15 bases between them. This CDR3 comprises 16 residues.